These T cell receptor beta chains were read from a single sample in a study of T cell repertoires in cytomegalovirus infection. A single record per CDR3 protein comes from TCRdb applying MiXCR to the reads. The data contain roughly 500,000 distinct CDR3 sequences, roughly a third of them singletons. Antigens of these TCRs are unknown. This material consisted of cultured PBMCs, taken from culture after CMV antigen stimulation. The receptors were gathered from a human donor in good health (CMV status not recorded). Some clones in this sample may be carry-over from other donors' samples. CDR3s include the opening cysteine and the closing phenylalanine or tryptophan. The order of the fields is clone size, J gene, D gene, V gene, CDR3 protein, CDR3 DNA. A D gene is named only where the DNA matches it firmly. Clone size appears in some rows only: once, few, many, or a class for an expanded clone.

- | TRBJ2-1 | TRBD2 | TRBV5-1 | CASSLSSSGRSNEQFF | TGCGCCAGCAGCTTAAGTTCTAGCGGGAGGTCCAATGAGCAGTTCTTC
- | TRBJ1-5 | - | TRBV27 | CASSLTGFNQPQHF | TGTGCCAGCAGTTTAACGGGATTCAATCAGCCCCAGCATTTT
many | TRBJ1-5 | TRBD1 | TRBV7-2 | CASSPRQGPNQPQHF | TGTGCCAGCAGCCCGAGACAGGGGCCCAATCAGCCCCAGCATTTT
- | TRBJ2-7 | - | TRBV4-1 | CASSQLELLGTYEQYF | TGCGCCAGCAGCCAATTAGAATTACTTGGGACCTACGAGCAGTACTTC
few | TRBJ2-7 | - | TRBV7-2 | CASSLIGAGLIYEQYF | TGTGCCAGCAGCTTAATCGGGGCAGGACTTATATACGAGCAGTACTTC
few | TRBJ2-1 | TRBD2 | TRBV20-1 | CSAPRGGEGTSGYDEQFF | TGCAGTGCTCCTAGGGGAGGCGAAGGGACTAGCGGTTATGATGAGCAGTTCTTC
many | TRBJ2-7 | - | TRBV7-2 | CASSWSRETYEQYF | TGTGCCAGCAGCTGGTCCAGGGAGACCTACGAGCAGTACTTC
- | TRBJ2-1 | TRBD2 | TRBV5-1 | CASSLGLAERYEQFF | TGCGCCAGCAGCTTGGGACTAGCGGAGCGGTATGAGCAGTTCTTC
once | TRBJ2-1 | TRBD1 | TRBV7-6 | CASSRGQGGYGQFF | TGTGCCAGCAGCCGTGGACAGGGCGGCTATGGGCAGTTCTTC
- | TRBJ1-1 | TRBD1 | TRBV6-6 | CATAKTGTEAFF | TGTGCCACGGCAAAGACAGGGACTGAAGCTTTCTTT
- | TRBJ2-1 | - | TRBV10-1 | CASSDQNSYNEQFF | TGCGCCAGCAGTGACCAAAACTCCTACAATGAGCAGTTCTTC
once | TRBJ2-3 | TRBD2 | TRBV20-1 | CSARDRLADPTDTQYF | TGCAGTGCTAGAGATCGGCTAGCGGATCCCACAGATACGCAGTATTTT
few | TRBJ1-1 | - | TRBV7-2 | CASSRAFGGDTEAFF | TGTGCCAGCAGCCGGGCGTTCGGGGGTGACACTGAAGCTTTCTTT